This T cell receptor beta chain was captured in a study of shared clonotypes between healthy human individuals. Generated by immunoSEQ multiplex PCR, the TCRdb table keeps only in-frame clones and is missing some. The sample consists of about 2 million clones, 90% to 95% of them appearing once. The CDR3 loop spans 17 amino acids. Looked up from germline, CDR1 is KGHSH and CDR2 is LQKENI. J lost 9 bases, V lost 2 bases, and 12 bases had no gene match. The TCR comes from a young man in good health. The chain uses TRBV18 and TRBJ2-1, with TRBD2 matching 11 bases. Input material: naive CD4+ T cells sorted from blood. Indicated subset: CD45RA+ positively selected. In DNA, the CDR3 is TGTGCCAGCTCACCAATTTTCGGACTAGCGGGCGGGGGTGAGCAGTTCTTC. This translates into CASSPIFGLAGGGEQFF.